This is a list of T cell receptor beta chains from one sample in a study of PD-1 blockade in classical Hodgkin lymphoma. TCRdb's table, derived via immunoSEQ multiplex PCR, lists solely in-frame clones and lacks some. This table holds over 25,000 clones, around three quarters found once. This material consisted of CD4+ T cells from blood, taken at baseline. The receptors stem from a human donor with classical Hodgkin lymphoma. Both conserved end residues are part of each CDR3. Fields, in order: V gene, clone size, D gene, J gene, CDR3 DNA, CDR3 protein. A D gene is named only where the DNA matches it firmly. Size is stated for part of the rows, as once, few or many counts, or as a class when the clone is expanded.

>TRBV7-2|-|-|TRBJ1-1
TGTGCCAGGATCCTTACAGGCAACACTGAAGCTTTCTTT
CARILTGNTEAFF
>TRBV19|few|-|TRBJ1-2
TGTGCCAGTAGTACCTCCCGCGCTAACTATGGCTACACCTTC
CASSTSRANYGYTF
>TRBV7-2|-|-|TRBJ2-7
TGTGCCAGCAGCTTAGTTAGTGACATGGGGTACGAGCAGTACTTC
CASSLVSDMGYEQYF
>TRBV6-5|-|-|TRBJ1-1
TGTGCTACCTGGAGGGGGTTGGGCGCTGAAGCTTTCTTT
CATWRGLGAEAFF
>TRBV19|-|-|TRBJ2-4
TGTGCCAGTAGTAGCCCTGTTAGGGACCCCCCAAACATTCAGTACTTC
CASSSPVRDPPNIQYF
>TRBV6-1|-|-|TRBJ1-1
TGTGCCAGCCCCACAGGGTTTGCTTGGACTGAAGCTTTCTTT
CASPTGFAWTEAFF
>TRBV2|-|TRBD1|TRBJ1-2
TGTGCCAGCAGTGGAGACAGGGGTATTGGCTACACCTTC
CASSGDRGIGYTF
>TRBV30|-|-|TRBJ2-7
TGTGCCTGGAAAGGGGTTCCCAACGAGCAGTACTTC
CAWKGVPNEQYF
>TRBV7-2|-|TRBD1|TRBJ2-1
TGTGCCAGCAGCCCTGGACAGGTCGGGCAGTTCTTC
CASSPGQVGQFF
>TRBV7-2|-|-|TRBJ1-1
TGTGCCAGCAGCCCAACAGAGGGCACTGAAGCTTTCTTT
CASSPTEGTEAFF
>TRBV13|-|-|TRBJ2-7
TGTGCCACCCGACTAACAAAAACAGGGAGCTCCTACGAGCAGTACTTC
CATRLTKTGSSYEQYF
>TRBV4-3|-|-|TRBJ2-5
TGCGCCAGCAGCCAGGTCGGGGCCGTCAGGGAGACCCAGTACTTC
CASSQVGAVRETQYF
>TRBV29-1|-|TRBD1|TRBJ1-1
TGCAGCGGCTATGGACAGGGGTACACTGAAGCTTTCTTT
CSGYGQGYTEAFF
>TRBV12-5|-|TRBD1|TRBJ1-1
TGTGCTAGTGGTTTGGTAAGCGGGACAGGGGATTCGAACACTGAAGCTTTCTTT
CASGLVSGTGDSNTEAFF
>TRBV11-3|-|-|TRBJ1-3
TGTGCCAGCAGTTTCACTGGCTCTGGAAACACCATATATTTT
CASSFTGSGNTIYF
>TRBV27|-|-|TRBJ2-2
TGTGCCAGCAGTTTATATCAAACAGGGATCGGGGAGCTGTTTTTT
CASSLYQTGIGELFF
>TRBV28|once|TRBD1|TRBJ2-7
TGTGCCAGCAGTTTCATCGTTGTGAGACAGGGGGTTCTTCTATACGAGCAGTACTTC
CASSFIVVRQGVLLYEQYF
>TRBV10-3|-|-|TRBJ2-3
TGTGCCATCAGTGAAGCAGGCACAGATACGCAGTATTTT
CAISEAGTDTQYF
>TRBV2|-|-|TRBJ1-2
TGTGCCAGCAGCGAAGGGGGGACTTTATTTTCTCCATATGGCTACACCTTC
CASSEGGTLFSPYGYTF
>TRBV4-3|medium-sized|-|TRBJ1-2
TGCGCCAGCAGCCAAGATCCCGGAGGTTCTTATGGCTACACCTTC
CASSQDPGGSYGYTF
>TRBV4-2|-|TRBD2|TRBJ2-3
TGTGCCAGCAGCCATCTCGGGACTAGCGGGGGGACTTCGAGCACAGATACGCAGTATTTT
CASSHLGTSGGTSSTDTQYF
>TRBV29-1|-|-|TRBJ1-5
TGCAGCGTTCAAACGGGAAGCAATCAGCCCCAGCATTTT
CSVQTGSNQPQHF
>TRBV4-3|few|-|TRBJ2-7
TGCGCCAGCAGCCAAGGCGACGAGGCAGGGCTTTCCTACGAGCAGTACTTC
CASSQGDEAGLSYEQYF
>TRBV11-2|-|-|TRBJ2-2
TGTGCCAGCAGCTTCTCTGGCACCGGGGAGCTGTTTTTT
CASSFSGTGELFF
>TRBV5-4|-|TRBD2|TRBJ2-3
TGTGCCAGCAGCAACCCCTTCGGGGTAGCGGGGGTATCCACAGATACGCAGTATTTT
CASSNPFGVAGVSTDTQYF
>TRBV29-1|-|TRBD2|TRBJ2-3
TGCAGCGCTGAAGCGGGGGGGCAAGATACGCAGTATTTT
CSAEAGGQDTQYF
>TRBV30|-|-|TRBJ2-7
TGTGCCTGGGGTGCCCCCTCTCACACAGGGAAGGGGTACTTC
CAWGAPSHTGKGYF